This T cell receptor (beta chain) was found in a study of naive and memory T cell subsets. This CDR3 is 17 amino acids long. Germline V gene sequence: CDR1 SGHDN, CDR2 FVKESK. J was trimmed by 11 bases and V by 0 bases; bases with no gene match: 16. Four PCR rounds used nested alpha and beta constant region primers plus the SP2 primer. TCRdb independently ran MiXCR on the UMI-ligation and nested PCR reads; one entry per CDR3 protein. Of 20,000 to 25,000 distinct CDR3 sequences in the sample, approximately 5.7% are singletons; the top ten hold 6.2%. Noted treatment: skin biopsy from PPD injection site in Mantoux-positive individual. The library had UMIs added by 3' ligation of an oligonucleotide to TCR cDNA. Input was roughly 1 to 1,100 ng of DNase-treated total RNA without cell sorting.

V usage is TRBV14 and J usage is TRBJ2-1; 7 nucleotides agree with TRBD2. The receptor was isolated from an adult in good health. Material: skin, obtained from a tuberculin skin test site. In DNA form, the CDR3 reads TGTGCCAGCAGCCAAGATCTGTACGGGCGCTCGGGAGGCCAGCAGTTCTTC. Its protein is CASSQDLYGRSGGQQFF.